These T cell receptor beta chains were read from a single sample in a study of blood T cell repertoires in COVID-19. Clones were sequenced by immunoSEQ multiplex PCR, and TCRdb holds only the in-frame ones, with some missing. This sample carries 300,000 to 400,000 clones, about 92% of them seen once, and the ten largest clones take 2.6%. The sequenced sample was PBMCs or T cells enriched from blood (not recorded which). The source is a man in his 60s who had recovered from COVID-19. CDR3s include the opening cysteine and the closing phenylalanine or tryptophan. Each record gives: CDR3 protein, CDR3 DNA, D gene, V gene, J gene, clone size. D genes are given only for firm matches. A clone size is listed for some rows: how often the clone was seen (once, few, many), or a class if it is expanded.

CDR3 protein: CASSPAGGVSTDTQYF
CDR3 DNA: TGTGCCAGCAGCCCGGCCGGGGGGGTCAGCACAGATACGCAGTATTTT
D gene: TRBD2
V gene: TRBV5-6
J gene: TRBJ2-3
clone size: -

CDR3 protein: CAISDPSQGLETQYF
CDR3 DNA: TGTGCCATCAGTGACCCCTCCCAGGGGTTAGAGACCCAGTACTTC
D gene: -
V gene: TRBV10-3
J gene: TRBJ2-5
clone size: few

CDR3 protein: CSVEPRTGQTNYGYTF
CDR3 DNA: TGCAGCGTTGAACCCCGGACGGGACAGACTAACTATGGCTACACCTTC
D gene: TRBD1
V gene: TRBV29-1
J gene: TRBJ1-2
clone size: -

CDR3 protein: CASMETDRRNQPQHF
CDR3 DNA: TGTGCCAGCATGGAAACTGACAGGCGCAATCAGCCCCAGCATTTT
D gene: -
V gene: TRBV6-5
J gene: TRBJ1-5
clone size: -

CDR3 protein: CASRTGGESKNIQYF
CDR3 DNA: TGCGCCAGCAGGACAGGGGGCGAGTCCAAAAACATTCAGTACTTC
D gene: TRBD1
V gene: TRBV5-1
J gene: TRBJ2-4
clone size: once

CDR3 protein: CASSLYDSYSPLHF
CDR3 DNA: TGTGCCAGCAGCTTGTACGATAGTTACTCACCCCTCCACTTT
D gene: -
V gene: TRBV5-6
J gene: TRBJ1-6
clone size: -

CDR3 protein: CASSPDPDRTSYEQYF
CDR3 DNA: TGTGCCAGCTCGCCAGACCCGGACAGGACCTCCTACGAGCAGTACTTC
D gene: TRBD1
V gene: TRBV18
J gene: TRBJ2-7
clone size: -

CDR3 protein: CASSASGDMEQYF
CDR3 DNA: TGTGCCAGCAGCGCTAGCGGGGACATGGAGCAGTACTTC
D gene: TRBD2
V gene: TRBV7-9
J gene: TRBJ2-7
clone size: -

CDR3 protein: CASGSAAGAFTDTQYF
CDR3 DNA: TGCGCCAGCGGCTCGGCGGCGGGGGCTTTCACAGATACGCAGTATTTT
D gene: -
V gene: TRBV23-1
J gene: TRBJ2-3
clone size: -

CDR3 protein: CASSEALAGTAYTF
CDR3 DNA: TGTGCCAGCAGTGAAGCCTTGGCAGGGACTGCCTACACCTTC
D gene: -
V gene: TRBV2
J gene: TRBJ1-2
clone size: -

CDR3 protein: CASSLMGQGFDEQFF
CDR3 DNA: TGTGCCAGCAGCTTAATGGGACAGGGGTTCGATGAGCAGTTCTTC
D gene: TRBD1
V gene: TRBV7-3
J gene: TRBJ2-1
clone size: -

CDR3 protein: CASSESGVGNTIYF
CDR3 DNA: TGTGCCAGCAGTGAATCCGGGGTTGGAAACACCATATATTTT
D gene: -
V gene: TRBV25-1
J gene: TRBJ1-3
clone size: -

CDR3 protein: CASSPRTSGNNEQFF
CDR3 DNA: TGTGCCAGCAGCCCGAGGACTAGCGGAAACAATGAGCAGTTCTTC
D gene: TRBD2
V gene: TRBV3-1/TRBV3-2
J gene: TRBJ2-1
clone size: -

CDR3 protein: CASSLIPGNTEAFF
CDR3 DNA: TGTGCCAGCAGCTTAATACCCGGGAACACTGAAGCTTTCTTT
D gene: -
V gene: TRBV7-3
J gene: TRBJ1-1
clone size: -

CDR3 protein: CASSLHRAGQETQYF
CDR3 DNA: TGTGCCAGCAGCCTGCACAGGGCCGGGCAAGAGACCCAGTACTTC
D gene: -
V gene: TRBV7-8
J gene: TRBJ2-5
clone size: -

CDR3 protein: CASSFMRGISYNEQFF
CDR3 DNA: TGTGCCAGCAGTTTTATGCGGGGAATCTCCTACAATGAGCAGTTCTTC
D gene: -
V gene: TRBV27
J gene: TRBJ2-1
clone size: -

CDR3 protein: CASNPGTGVGSPLHF
CDR3 DNA: TGTGCCAGCAACCCCGGGACAGGGGTTGGATCACCCCTCCACTTT
D gene: TRBD1
V gene: TRBV11-2
J gene: TRBJ1-6
clone size: -

CDR3 protein: CASSLSGGAFQYF
CDR3 DNA: TGTGCCAGCAGTTTGTCCGGGGGGGCCTTCCAGTACTTC
D gene: TRBD2
V gene: TRBV12-3/TRBV12-4
J gene: TRBJ2-4
clone size: -

CDR3 protein: CASSPPGYNQPQHF
CDR3 DNA: TGTGCCAGCAGCCCCCCGGGATACAATCAGCCCCAGCATTTT
D gene: -
V gene: TRBV11-2
J gene: TRBJ1-5
clone size: -

CDR3 protein: CATSDLGTAVAYGYTF
CDR3 DNA: TGTGCCACCAGTGATTTAGGGACAGCTGTCGCCTATGGCTACACCTTC
D gene: TRBD1
V gene: TRBV24-1
J gene: TRBJ1-2
clone size: -

CDR3 protein: CASTPPGQTNSPLHF
CDR3 DNA: TGTGCCAGCACCCCCCCGGGACAGACCAATTCACCCCTCCACTTT
D gene: TRBD1
V gene: TRBV5-5
J gene: TRBJ1-6
clone size: -

CDR3 protein: CASRGTSGDNEQFF
CDR3 DNA: TGTGCCAGCAGGGGGACTAGCGGCGACAATGAGCAGTTCTTC
D gene: TRBD2
V gene: TRBV2
J gene: TRBJ2-1
clone size: -

CDR3 protein: CASSPREREETQYF
CDR3 DNA: TGTGCCAGCTCACCACGGGAGCGGGAAGAGACCCAGTACTTC
D gene: -
V gene: TRBV18
J gene: TRBJ2-5
clone size: -

CDR3 protein: CASNFLPTSGGALETQYF
CDR3 DNA: TGCGCCAGCAATTTTCTGCCGACTAGCGGGGGGGCATTGGAGACCCAGTACTTC
D gene: TRBD2
V gene: TRBV5-1
J gene: TRBJ2-5
clone size: -

CDR3 protein: CASSSPRATQYF
CDR3 DNA: TGTGCCAGCAGTTCTCCGCGAGCGACCCAGTACTTC
D gene: -
V gene: TRBV28
J gene: TRBJ2-5
clone size: -

CDR3 protein: CASSLGGQDSYEQYF
CDR3 DNA: TGCGCCAGCAGCTTAGGTGGGCAGGATTCCTACGAGCAGTACTTC
D gene: -
V gene: TRBV5-1
J gene: TRBJ2-7
clone size: -

CDR3 protein: CATSRTSSSPYEQYF
CDR3 DNA: TGTGCCACCAGCAGGACTAGCTCGAGCCCCTACGAGCAGTACTTC
D gene: TRBD2
V gene: TRBV15
J gene: TRBJ2-7
clone size: -

CDR3 protein: CASRITGTGELFF
CDR3 DNA: TGTGCCAGCAGGATAACAGGGACCGGGGAGCTGTTTTTT
D gene: -
V gene: TRBV6-5
J gene: TRBJ2-2
clone size: -

CDR3 protein: CAISGAGELTEAFF
CDR3 DNA: TGTGCCATCAGTGGGGCAGGGGAATTGACTGAAGCTTTCTTT
D gene: -
V gene: TRBV10-3
J gene: TRBJ1-1
clone size: -